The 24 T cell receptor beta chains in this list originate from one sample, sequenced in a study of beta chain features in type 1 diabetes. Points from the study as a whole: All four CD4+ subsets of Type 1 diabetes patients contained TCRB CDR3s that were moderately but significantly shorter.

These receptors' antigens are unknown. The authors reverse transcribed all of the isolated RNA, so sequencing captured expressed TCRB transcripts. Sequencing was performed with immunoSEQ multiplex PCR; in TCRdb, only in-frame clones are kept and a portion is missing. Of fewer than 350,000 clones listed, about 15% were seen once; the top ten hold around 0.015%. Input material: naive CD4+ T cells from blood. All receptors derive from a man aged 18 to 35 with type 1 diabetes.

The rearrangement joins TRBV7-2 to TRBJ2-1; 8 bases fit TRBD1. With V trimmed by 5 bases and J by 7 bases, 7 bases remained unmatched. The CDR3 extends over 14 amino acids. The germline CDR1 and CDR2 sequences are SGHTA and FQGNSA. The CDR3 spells CASSAGQGGNEQFF. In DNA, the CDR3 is TGTGCCAGCAGCGCCGGACAGGGCGGGAATGAGCAGTTCTTC.

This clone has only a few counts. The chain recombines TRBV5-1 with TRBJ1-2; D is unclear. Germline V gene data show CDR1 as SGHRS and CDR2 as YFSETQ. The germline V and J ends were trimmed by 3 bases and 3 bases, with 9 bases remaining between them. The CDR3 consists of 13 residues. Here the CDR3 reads CASSWSRHYGYTF. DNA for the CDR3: TGCGCCAGCAGCTGGAGCCGGCACTATGGCTACACCTTC.

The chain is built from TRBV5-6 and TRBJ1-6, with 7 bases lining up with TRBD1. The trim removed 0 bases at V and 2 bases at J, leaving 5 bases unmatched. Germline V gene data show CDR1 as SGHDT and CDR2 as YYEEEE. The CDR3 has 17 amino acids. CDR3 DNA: TGTGCCAGCAGCTTGGGCTGGACAGGCGCCTATAATTCACCCCTCCACTTT. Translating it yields CASSLGWTGAYNSPLHF.

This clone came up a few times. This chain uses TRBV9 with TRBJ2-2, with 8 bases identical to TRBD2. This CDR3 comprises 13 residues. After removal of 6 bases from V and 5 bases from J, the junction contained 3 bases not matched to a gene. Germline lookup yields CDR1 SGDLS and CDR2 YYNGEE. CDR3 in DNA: TGTGCCAGCACACTAGCGGTGACCGGGGAGCTGTTTTTT. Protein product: CASTLAVTGELFF.

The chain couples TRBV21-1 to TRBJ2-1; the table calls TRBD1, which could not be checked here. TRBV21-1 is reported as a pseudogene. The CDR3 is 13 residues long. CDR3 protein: CAREGQLPNEQFF. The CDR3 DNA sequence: TGTGCCAGAGAGGGACAACTTCCCAATGAGCAGTTCTTC.

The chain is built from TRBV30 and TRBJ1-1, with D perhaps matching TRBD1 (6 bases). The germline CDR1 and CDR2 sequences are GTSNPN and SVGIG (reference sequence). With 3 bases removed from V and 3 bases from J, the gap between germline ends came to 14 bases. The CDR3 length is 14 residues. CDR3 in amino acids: CAWRPGDLDTEAFF. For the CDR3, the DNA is TGTGCCTGGAGGCCAGGGGATCTGGACACTGAAGCTTTCTTT.

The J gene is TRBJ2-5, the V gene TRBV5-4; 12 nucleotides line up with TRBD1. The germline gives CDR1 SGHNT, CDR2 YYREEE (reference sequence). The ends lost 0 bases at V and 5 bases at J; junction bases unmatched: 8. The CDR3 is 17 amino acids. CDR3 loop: CASSLGGTGGRDETQYF. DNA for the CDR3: TGTGCCAGCAGCTTGGGAGGGACAGGGGGCCGAGATGAGACCCAGTACTTC.

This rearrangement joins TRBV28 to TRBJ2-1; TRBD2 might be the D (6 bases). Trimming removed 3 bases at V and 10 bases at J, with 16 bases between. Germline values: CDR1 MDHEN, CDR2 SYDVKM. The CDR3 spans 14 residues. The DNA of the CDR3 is TGTGCCAGCAGTTTGTCCGGGACTCTCAAGGAGCAGTTCTTC. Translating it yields CASSLSGTLKEQFF.

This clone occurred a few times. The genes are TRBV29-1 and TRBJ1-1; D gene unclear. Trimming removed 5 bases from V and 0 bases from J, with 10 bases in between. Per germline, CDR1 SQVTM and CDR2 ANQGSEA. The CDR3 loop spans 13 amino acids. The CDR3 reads CSVQVGMNTEAFF. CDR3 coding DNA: TGCAGCGTTCAGGTCGGTATGAACACTGAAGCTTTCTTT.

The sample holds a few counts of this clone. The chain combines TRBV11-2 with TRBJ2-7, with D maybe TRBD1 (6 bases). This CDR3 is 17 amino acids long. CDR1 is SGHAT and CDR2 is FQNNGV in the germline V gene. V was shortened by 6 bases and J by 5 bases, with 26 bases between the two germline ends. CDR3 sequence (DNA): TGTGCCAGCAGTCAAGTAATCTACAGGGCCACGGAAAACGAGCAGTACTTC. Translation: CASSQVIYRATENEQYF.

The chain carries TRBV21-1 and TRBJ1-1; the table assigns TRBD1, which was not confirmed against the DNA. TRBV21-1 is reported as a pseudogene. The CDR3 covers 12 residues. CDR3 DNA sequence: TGTGCCAGGCCCCAGGGGTTAGCTGAAGCTTTCTTT. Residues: CARPQGLAEAFF.

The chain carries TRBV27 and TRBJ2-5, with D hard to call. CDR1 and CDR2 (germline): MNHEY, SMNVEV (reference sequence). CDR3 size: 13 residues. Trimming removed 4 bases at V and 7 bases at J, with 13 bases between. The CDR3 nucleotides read TGTGCCAGCAGTTCCCCCTATCAGGTGACCCAGTACTTC. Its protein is CASSSPYQVTQYF.

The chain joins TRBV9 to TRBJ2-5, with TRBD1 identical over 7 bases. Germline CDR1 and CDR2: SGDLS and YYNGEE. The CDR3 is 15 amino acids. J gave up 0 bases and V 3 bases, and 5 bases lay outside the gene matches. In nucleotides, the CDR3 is TGTGCCAGCAGCGCTACCGGACAGGACCAAGAGACCCAGTACTTC. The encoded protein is CASSATGQDQETQYF. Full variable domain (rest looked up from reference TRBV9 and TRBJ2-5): DSGVTQTPKHLITATGQRVTLRCSPRSGDLSVYWYQQSLDQGLQFLIQYYNGEERAKGNILERFSAQQFPDLHSELNLSSLELGDSALYFCASSATGQDQETQYFGPGTRLLVL.

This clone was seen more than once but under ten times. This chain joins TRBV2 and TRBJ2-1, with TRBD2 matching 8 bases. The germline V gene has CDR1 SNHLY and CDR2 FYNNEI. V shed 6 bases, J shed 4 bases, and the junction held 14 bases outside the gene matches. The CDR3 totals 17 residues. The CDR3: CASSATLSGNLYNEQFF. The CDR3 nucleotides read TGTGCCAGCAGCGCGACACTTAGCGGGAACTTATACAATGAGCAGTTCTTC. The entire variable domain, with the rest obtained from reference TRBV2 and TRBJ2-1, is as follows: EPEVTQTPSHQVTQMGQEVILRCVPISNHLYFYWYRQILGQKVEFLVSFYNNEISEKSEIFDDQFSVERPDGSNFTLKIRSTKLEDSAMYFCASSATLSGNLYNEQFFGPGTRLTVL.

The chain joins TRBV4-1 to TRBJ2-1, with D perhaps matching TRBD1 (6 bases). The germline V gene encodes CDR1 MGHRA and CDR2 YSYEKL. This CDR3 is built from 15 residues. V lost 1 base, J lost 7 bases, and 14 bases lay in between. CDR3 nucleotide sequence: TGCGCCAGCAGCCAAGTGAGGGGGTCGGGAAATGAGCAGTTCTTC. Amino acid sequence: CASSQVRGSGNEQFF.

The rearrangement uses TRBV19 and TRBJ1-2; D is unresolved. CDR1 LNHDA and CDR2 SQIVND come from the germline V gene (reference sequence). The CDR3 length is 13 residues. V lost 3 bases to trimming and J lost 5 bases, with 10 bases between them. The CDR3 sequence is CASSIEYLYGYTF. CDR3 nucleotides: TGTGCCAGTAGTATCGAGTATCTTTATGGCTACACCTTC.

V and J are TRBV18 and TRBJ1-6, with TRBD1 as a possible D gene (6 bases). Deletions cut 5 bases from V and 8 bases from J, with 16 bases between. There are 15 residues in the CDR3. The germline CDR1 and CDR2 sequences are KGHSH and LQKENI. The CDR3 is CASSDGQPFDSPLHF. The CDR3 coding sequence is TGTGCCAGCTCAGACGGACAGCCGTTTGATTCACCCCTCCACTTT.

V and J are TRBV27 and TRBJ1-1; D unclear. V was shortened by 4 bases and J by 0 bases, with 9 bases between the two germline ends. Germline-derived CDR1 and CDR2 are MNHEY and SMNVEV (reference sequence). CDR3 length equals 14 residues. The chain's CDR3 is CASSSPLLNTEAFF. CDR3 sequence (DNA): TGTGCCAGCAGTTCCCCCCTGTTGAACACTGAAGCTTTCTTT.

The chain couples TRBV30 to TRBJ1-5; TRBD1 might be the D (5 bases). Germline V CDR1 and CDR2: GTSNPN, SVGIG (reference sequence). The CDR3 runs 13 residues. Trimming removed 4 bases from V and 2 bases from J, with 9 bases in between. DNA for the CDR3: TGTGCCTGGATTACGGGGGGCAATCAGCCCCAGCATTTT. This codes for CAWITGGNQPQHF.

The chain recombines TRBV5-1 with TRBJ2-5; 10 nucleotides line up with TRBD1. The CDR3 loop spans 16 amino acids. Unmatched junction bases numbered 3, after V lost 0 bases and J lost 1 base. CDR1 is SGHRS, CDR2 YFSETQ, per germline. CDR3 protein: CASSLAGTGAQETQYF. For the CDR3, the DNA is TGCGCCAGCAGCTTGGCCGGGACAGGGGCCCAAGAGACCCAGTACTTC. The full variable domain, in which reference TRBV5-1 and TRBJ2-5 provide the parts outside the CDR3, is KAGVTQTPRYLIKTRGQQVTLSCSPISGHRSVSWYQQTPGQGLQFLFEYFSETQRNKGNFPGRFSGRQFSNSRSEMNVSTLELGDSALYLCASSLAGTGAQETQYFGPGTRLLVL.

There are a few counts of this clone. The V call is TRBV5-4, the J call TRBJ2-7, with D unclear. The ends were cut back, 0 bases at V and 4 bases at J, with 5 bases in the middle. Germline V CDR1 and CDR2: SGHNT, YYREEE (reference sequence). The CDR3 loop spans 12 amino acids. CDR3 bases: TGTGCCAGCAGCTTGGATCAGTACGAGCAGTACTTC. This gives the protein CASSLDQYEQYF.

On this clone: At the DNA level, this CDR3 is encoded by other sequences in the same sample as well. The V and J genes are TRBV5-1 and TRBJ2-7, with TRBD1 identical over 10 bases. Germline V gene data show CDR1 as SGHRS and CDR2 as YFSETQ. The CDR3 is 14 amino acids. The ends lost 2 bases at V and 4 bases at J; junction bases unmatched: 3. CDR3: CASSFGTGAYEQYF. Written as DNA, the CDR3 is TGCGCCAGCAGCTTCGGGACAGGGGCTTACGAGCAGTACTTC.

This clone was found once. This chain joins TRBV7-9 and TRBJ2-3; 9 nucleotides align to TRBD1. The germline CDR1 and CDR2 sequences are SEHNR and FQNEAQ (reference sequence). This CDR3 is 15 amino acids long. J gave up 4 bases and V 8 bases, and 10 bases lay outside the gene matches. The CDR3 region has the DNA TGTGCCAGCGCGTTCGGGACAGGGTTCCCAGATACGCAGTATTTT. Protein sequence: CASAFGTGFPDTQYF. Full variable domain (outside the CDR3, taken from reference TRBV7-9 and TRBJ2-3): DTGVSQNPRHKITKRGQNVTFRCDPISEHNRLYWYRQTLGQGPEFLTYFQNEAQLEKSRLLSDRFSAERPKGSFSTLEIQRTEQGDSAMYLCASAFGTGFPDTQYFGPGTRLTVL.

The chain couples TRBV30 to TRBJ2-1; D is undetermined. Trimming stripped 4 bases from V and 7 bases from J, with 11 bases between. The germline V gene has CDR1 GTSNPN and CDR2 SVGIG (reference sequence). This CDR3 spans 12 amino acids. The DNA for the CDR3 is TGTGCCTGGAATGGCAGAAGTAATGAGCAGTTCTTC. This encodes CAWNGRSNEQFF.